The 32 T cell receptor beta chains given below trace back to one sample, sequenced in a study of blood T cell repertoires in COVID-19. Sequenced by immunoSEQ multiplex PCR; TCRdb stores in-frame clones only, minus some. The sample holds approximately 160,000 clones, 90% seen once. Sequencing was done on a sample of peripheral blood. The source is a man in his 60s with active or convalescent COVID-19.

This sequence joins TRBV27 and TRBJ1-5; weak D call: TRBD1 (6 bases). The CDR3 extends over 15 amino acids. In germline, CDR1 is MNHEY, CDR2 SMNVEV (reference sequence). Trimming removed 2 bases at V and 6 bases at J, with 14 bases between. For the CDR3, the DNA is TGTGCCAGCAGTTTACTCGCAGGGGCGGGTCAGCCCCAGCATTTT. This codes for CASSLLAGAGQPQHF.

The chain uses TRBV10-1 and TRBJ2-2, with 8 bases identical to TRBD2. Germline CDR1 WNHNN, CDR2 SYGVQD (reference sequence). V shed 3 bases, J shed 8 bases, and the junction held 5 bases outside the gene matches. The CDR3 totals 14 residues. In nucleotides, the CDR3 is TGCGCCAGCAGTGACGGGACTAGGTCGGGGGAGCTGTTTTTT. Its translation: CASSDGTRSGELFF.

In this sample, this clone turned up once. CDR3 in DNA: TGTGCCTGGAGTCGCGGAGGGGGCTCTTACGAGCAGTACTTC. The encoded protein is CAWSRGGGSYEQYF. V is TRBV30 and J is TRBJ2-7; D may be TRBD1 (7 bases). Germline V gives CDR1 GTSNPN, CDR2 SVGIG (reference sequence). V lost 2 bases and J 4 bases, leaving 15 bases between the germline ends. The CDR3 runs 14 residues.

The chain carries TRBV7-6 and TRBJ2-2; 8 nucleotides align to TRBD2. This CDR3 is 16 amino acids long. In germline, CDR1 is SGHVS, CDR2 FNYEAQ. Trimming cost V 5 bases and J 7 bases; bases outside gene matches: 12. The DNA for the CDR3 is TGTGCCAGCAGCCTCAGGGGACTAGGGTCAGGCGGGGAGCTGTTTTTT. Protein product: CASSLRGLGSGGELFF.

The chain couples TRBV7-2 to TRBJ2-1; 8 bases align to TRBD2. CDR3 length: 16 amino acids. V shed 5 bases, J shed 11 bases, and the junction held 17 bases outside the gene matches. Per germline, CDR1 SGHTA and CDR2 FQGNSA. CDR3: CASSLTTKGTSRKQFF. The CDR3 region has the DNA TGTGCCAGCAGCCTAACAACCAAGGGGACTAGTCGGAAGCAGTTCTTC.

The rearrangement uses TRBV21-1 and TRBJ1-3. TRBV21-1 constitutes a pseudogene. There are 17 residues in the CDR3. CDR3 sequence: CASSAGPTRPWWDTIYF. In DNA, the CDR3 is TGTGCCAGCAGCGCGGGCCCTACAAGGCCATGGTGGGACACCATATATTTT.

The chain is built from TRBV6-5 and TRBJ1-2, with 10 bases that match TRBD1. The CDR3 runs 13 residues. Trimming took 6 bases from V and 8 from J; bases not matched to a gene: 6. Germline values: CDR1 MNHEY, CDR2 SVGAGI. CDR3 sequence: CASRTRTGGGYTF. The CDR3 bases are TGTGCCAGCAGAACCCGGACAGGGGGAGGCTACACCTTC.

The rearrangement joins TRBV5-1 to TRBJ2-3; 8 nucleotides align to TRBD1. The J segment lost 1 base and the V segment lost 1 base, leaving 11 bases of the junction unmatched. Germline CDR1 reads SGHRS; CDR2 reads YFSETQ. This CDR3 has 18 residues. The CDR3 nucleotides are TGCGCCAGCAGCTTGATGTCGGGACAGGCGATGGGCACAGATACGCAGTATTTT. Protein sequence: CASSLMSGQAMGTDTQYF.

The V and J genes are TRBV5-4 and TRBJ2-7, with D uncertain. V shed 0 bases and J shed 0 bases, with 13 bases lying between them. The CDR3 has 16 residues. From germline, CDR1 is SGHNT and CDR2 YYREEE (reference sequence). The CDR3 is CASSLGQARRSYEQYF. The CDR3 DNA sequence: TGTGCCAGCAGCTTGGGCCAGGCCCGCCGCTCCTACGAGCAGTACTTC.

V is TRBV12-5 and J is TRBJ1-1; TRBD1 agrees at 11 bases. V dropped 6 bases and J dropped 6; count of bases not matched to a gene: 12. The CDR3 loop spans 16 amino acids. In germline, CDR1 is LGHNT, CDR2 FRNRAP. The DNA for the CDR3 is TGTGCTAGTGGGGAGAAATCGGACAGGGGGCGTCCTGAAGCTTTCTTT. Residues: CASGEKSDRGRPEAFF.

The V gene is TRBV3-1 (or the pseudogene TRBV3-2), the J gene TRBJ1-2; maybe TRBD1 (6 bases). Trimming cost V 0 bases and J 5 bases, with 16 bases left between them. In germline, CDR1 is LGHDT, CDR2 YNNKEL (reference sequence). The CDR3 has 16 amino acids. The DNA of the CDR3 is TGTGCCAGCAGCCAAGATTCGGCAGGGGTGGTGTATGGCTACACCTTC. It is translated as CASSQDSAGVVYGYTF.

The count of this clone is one. V and J are TRBV7-8 and TRBJ1-1; 8 bases agree with TRBD1. Looked up from germline, CDR1 is SGHVS and CDR2 is FQNEAQ. The V and J ends lost 5 bases and 7 bases, in that order; junction bases with no gene match: 6. This CDR3 comprises 13 residues. In DNA, the CDR3 is TGTGCCAGCAGCATCTCCGGGACAGGTGAAGCTTTCTTT. This translates into CASSISGTGEAFF.

The chain uses TRBV29-1 and TRBJ1-1; tentative D call: TRBD1 (5 bases). The CDR3 length is 14 residues. Deletions cut 3 bases from V and 4 bases from J, with 15 bases between. The germline V gene encodes CDR1 SQVTM and CDR2 ANQGSEA. CDR3 nucleotide sequence: TGCAGCGTTGAGTCCACGTTGGGGGGCACTGAAGCTTTCTTT. Protein product: CSVESTLGGTEAFF.

This chain joins TRBV29-1 and TRBJ2-3, with TRBD1 matching over 8 bases. CDR3 length: 14 amino acids. Trimming cost V 6 bases and J 1 base; bases outside gene matches: 6. CDR1 is SQVTM and CDR2 is ANQGSEA in the germline V gene. The CDR3 sequence: CSVDPGQGTDTQYF. The CDR3 DNA reads as TGCAGCGTAGATCCGGGACAGGGCACAGATACGCAGTATTTT.

The V gene is TRBV29-1, the J gene TRBJ1-2; D ambiguous. The V end lost 7 bases, the J end lost 3 bases, and 21 bases lay between the germline ends. From germline, CDR1 is SQVTM and CDR2 ANQGSEA. The CDR3 has 15 residues. Here the CDR3 reads CSAPAAGFGYYGYTF. The CDR3 region has the DNA TGCAGCGCCCCCGCGGCGGGGTTCGGATACTATGGCTACACCTTC. The full variable domain, with the rest looked up from reference TRBV29-1 and TRBJ1-2, is SAVISQKPSRDICQRGTSLTIQCQVDSQVTMMFWYRQQPGQSLTLIATANQGSEATYESGFVIDKFPISRPNLTFSTLTVSNMSPEDSSIYLCSAPAAGFGYYGYTFGSGTRLTVV.

The chain joins TRBV7-8 to TRBJ1-2, with TRBD1 as a possible D gene (5 bases). CDR3 size: 15 residues. CDR1 is SGHVS and CDR2 is FQNEAQ in the germline V gene. The V and J ends lost 1 base and 0 bases respectively, with 9 bases between them. The CDR3 DNA reads TGTGCCAGCAGCTTAGTCCCAGGGTCTAACTATGGCTACACCTTC. Translating it yields CASSLVPGSNYGYTF.

This rearrangement joins TRBV7-6 to TRBJ2-2, with 7 bases matching TRBD1. The CDR3 length is 17 residues. The V gene's germline CDR1 is SGHVS and CDR2 FNYEAQ. Germline trimming cut 3 bases from V and 2 bases from J; bases unmatched to any gene: 9. The CDR3 DNA is TGTGCCAGCAGCTTCCCGGCGACAGGGAGAAACACCGGGGAGCTGTTTTTT. It translates to CASSFPATGRNTGELFF.

The chain carries TRBV3-1 (or the pseudogene TRBV3-2) and TRBJ2-7; D is unclear. V shed 0 bases and J shed 4 bases, with 13 bases lying between them. Germline-derived CDR1 and CDR2 are LGHDT and YNNKEL (reference sequence). The CDR3 covers 15 residues. The CDR3 reads CASSQEGRGSYEQYF. CDR3 nucleotides: TGTGCCAGCAGCCAAGAGGGTAGAGGATCGTACGAGCAGTACTTC.

CDR3 loop: CASSEYDTISNEKLFF. In nucleotides, the CDR3 is TGTGCCAGCAGTGAATACGACACCATTTCGAATGAAAAACTGTTTTTT. This sequence joins TRBV25-1 and TRBJ1-4, with D uncertain. The CDR3 runs to 16 residues. The V and J ends lost 0 bases and 5 bases respectively, with 13 bases between them. Germline V gives CDR1 MGHDK, CDR2 SYGVNS.

V is TRBV5-1 and J is TRBJ1-3; 7 bases match TRBD1. Per the germline V gene, CDR1 is SGHRS and CDR2 is YFSETQ. This CDR3 spans 16 amino acids. After removal of 4 bases from V and 1 base from J, the junction contained 8 bases not matched to a gene. The CDR3 coding sequence is TGCGCCAGCAGCAGTGGACAGGCGACGTCTGGAAACACCATATATTTT. It encodes CASSSGQATSGNTIYF. The variable domain in full, completed from reference TRBV5-1 and TRBJ1-3, reads KAGVTQTPRYLIKTRGQQVTLSCSPISGHRSVSWYQQTPGQGLQFLFEYFSETQRNKGNFPGRFSGRQFSNSRSEMNVSTLELGDSALYLCASSSGQATSGNTIYFGEGSWLTVV.

V and J are TRBV5-1 and TRBJ2-1; 11 nucleotides align to TRBD2. V dropped 0 bases and J dropped 7; count of bases not matched to a gene: 6. Germline V gene data show CDR1 as SGHRS and CDR2 as YFSETQ. The CDR3 loop spans 16 amino acids. This CDR3 is CASSLGSGGAKNEQFF. As DNA, the CDR3 is TGCGCCAGCAGCTTGGGTAGCGGGGGGGCCAAGAATGAGCAGTTCTTC.

The rearrangement joins TRBV18 to TRBJ2-4, with TRBD1 as a possible D gene (5 bases). Trimming removed 6 bases at V and 7 bases at J, with 13 bases between. Germline assignment: CDR1 KGHSH and CDR2 LQKENI. The CDR3 has 13 amino acids. The CDR3, as DNA: TGTGCCAGCTCTTCAGGGATAGGGAACATTCAGTACTTC. It specifies CASSSGIGNIQYF.

The J gene is TRBJ1-1, the V gene TRBV6-5; D is uncertain. Germline assignment: CDR1 MNHEY and CDR2 SVGAGI. V lost 4 bases to trimming and J lost 2 bases, with 11 bases between them. The CDR3 loop spans 14 amino acids. CDR3 residues: CASSSPGVNTEAFF. The CDR3 DNA reads TGTGCCAGCAGTTCCCCGGGAGTAAACACTGAAGCTTTCTTT.

The genes are TRBV7-9 and TRBJ2-7, with D tentatively TRBD1 (6 bases). V lost 0 bases and J lost 3, with 15 bases in between. Germline CDR1 SEHNR, CDR2 FQNEAQ (reference sequence). This CDR3 spans 16 amino acids. Here the CDR3 reads CASSLAPAGEFYEQYF. In nucleotides, the CDR3 is TGTGCCAGCAGCTTAGCGCCGGCAGGGGAGTTCTACGAGCAGTACTTC.

This chain joins TRBV18 and TRBJ2-2; D perhaps matches TRBD1 (6 bases). CDR1 KGHSH and CDR2 LQKENI come from the germline V gene. Trimming took off 1 base at V and 2 bases at J, with 11 bases between the two ends. This CDR3 spans 16 amino acids. The CDR3 sequence is CASSPLRTENTGELFF. Here the CDR3 DNA reads TGTGCCAGCTCACCACTCAGGACAGAAAACACCGGGGAGCTGTTTTTT.

V usage is TRBV5-1 and J usage is TRBJ2-5; perhaps TRBD1 as D (6 bases). Trimming took 0 bases from V and 4 from J, leaving 16 bases between them. Germline V gene lookup returns CDR1 SGHRS and CDR2 YFSETQ. The CDR3 runs 16 residues. CDR3 bases: TGCGCCAGCAGCTTGGGTGACAGGCGCGGAGGAGAGACCCAGTACTTC. Amino acids: CASSLGDRRGGETQYF.

This clone showed up just a few times. The chain combines TRBV12-3 or TRBV12-4 with TRBJ2-1, with 9 bases aligning to TRBD1. The CDR3 has 13 amino acids. The junction had 2 bases not matched to a gene; V was cut back by 3 bases and J by 8 bases. CDR3 DNA sequence: TGTGCCAGCAGTTTTCGGGACAGGGATGAGCAGTTCTTC. This sequence encodes CASSFRDRDEQFF.

The chain recombines TRBV28 with TRBJ1-2, with 8 nucleotides matching TRBD1. The CDR3 spans 14 residues. The V gene end was trimmed by 7 bases and the J gene end by 1 base; junction bases not matched to a gene: 5. CDR1 is MDHEN, CDR2 SYDVKM, per germline. CDR3 loop: CASTGQGHNYGYTF. The DNA for the CDR3 is TGTGCCAGCACAGGACAGGGCCATAACTATGGCTACACCTTC.

V and J are TRBV24-1 and TRBJ2-1; possible D gene TRBD1, 5 bases. V dropped 2 bases and J dropped 1 base, with 14 bases sitting between them. Germline CDR1 and CDR2: KGHDR and SFDVKD. The CDR3 is 17 amino acids. CDR3 in DNA: TGTGCCACCAGTGATTCACAGGTCGGGTCGTCCTACAATGAGCAGTTCTTC. It is translated as CATSDSQVGSSYNEQFF.

The table lists this clone with a few counts. This sequence joins TRBV4-2 and TRBJ1-3; 11 bases agree with TRBD1. The CDR3 totals 17 residues. Germline loops: CDR1 LGHNA, CDR2 YNFKEQ. The V and J ends lost 3 bases and 2 bases, in that order; junction bases with no gene match: 6. CDR3 sequence (DNA): TGTGCCAGCAGCCACGACTCGGGACAGGGGGCTGGAAACACCATATATTTT. Its translation: CASSHDSGQGAGNTIYF.

The V and J genes are TRBV5-1 and TRBJ1-2; the D gene is possibly TRBD1 (6 bases). Trimming removed 4 bases at V and 7 bases at J, with 14 bases between. The CDR3 totals 13 residues. Germline CDR1 SGHRS, CDR2 YFSETQ. DNA of the CDR3: TGCGCCAGCAGCAAGGAAACAGGGCTTGGCTACACCTTC. Translation: CASSKETGLGYTF.

The chain is built from TRBV2 and TRBJ1-2; TRBD1 might be the D (5 bases). Germline assignment: CDR1 SNHLY and CDR2 FYNNEI. V shed 7 bases and J shed 4 bases, with 22 bases lying between them. This CDR3 contains 16 residues. CDR3 sequence reads: CASIDIEGLLLYGYTF. For the CDR3, the DNA is TGTGCCAGCATCGATATAGAGGGACTTCTCCTCTATGGCTACACCTTC.